Detailed here is one TCR beta chain. The assay was immunoSEQ multiplex PCR, and TCRdb's table has in-frame clones only and misses some. This sample has 250,000 to 350,000 clones, with 87% found just once. Individuals aged roughly 18 to 95 years were recruited from 24 US areas. Donors in Cohort 3 who had recovered were those with two negative PCRs, healthcare professional clearance, or resolution of their symptoms. This sample stems from a study of blood T cell repertoires in COVID-19. About the research overall: There were acute and convalescent COVID-19 samples, and they came from the United States, Italy and Spain.

Trimming removed 4 bases at V and 6 bases at J, with 11 bases between. CDR3 length: 14 residues. Germline V gene sequence: CDR1 SGHRS, CDR2 YFSETQ. Specimen: PBMCs or T cells enriched from blood (not recorded which). The sequence derives from a woman in her thirties or forties who had recovered from COVID-19. V usage is TRBV5-1 and J usage is TRBJ1-6; TRBD1 might be the D (5 bases). CDR3 residues: CASSTDSLNSPLHF. CDR3 bases: TGCGCCAGCAGCACCGACAGTCTTAATTCACCCCTCCACTTT.